This is a list of T cell receptor beta chains from one sample in a study of radiotherapy plus CTLA-4 blockade in lung cancer. Assay: immunoSEQ multiplex PCR; the TCRdb copy retains only in-frame clones and omits some. The sample holds approximately 52,000 clones; 75% to 80% are singletons and the top ten take 2% to 2.5%. Sequenced material: peripheral blood, taken from a patient treated with radiotherapy plus ipilimumab. All receptors derive from a human donor with non-small cell lung cancer whose response to radiotherapy plus ipilimumab could not be evaluated. Each CDR3 is given without its conserved first and last residue.

>TRBV7-2|TRBJ1-5
ASSPDTDQPQH
>TRBV7-2|TRBJ2-2
ASSLAYSTGELF
>TRBV28|TRBJ2-7
ASSFAGTAPPYEQY
>TRBV7-2|TRBJ1-2
ASSLDPGYYGYT
>TRBV27|TRBJ1-1
ASSLINMNTEAF
>TRBV5-6|TRBJ1-1
ASSFLKRGRGNTEAF
>TRBV5-1|TRBJ1-1
ASSDPTGGFTEAF
>TRBV7-8|TRBJ1-6
ASSVGQDSPLH
>TRBV7-9|TRBJ2-1
ASSLTSGRVNEQF
>TRBV4-1|TRBJ2-7
ASSAGGVHYEQY
>TRBV2|TRBJ1-2
ASGRTGRDSYT
>TRBV5-4|TRBJ2-3
ASSLTGTTSDTQY
>TRBV7-9|TRBJ2-3
ASSYLAGVDTDTQY
>TRBV4-2|TRBJ2-3
ASSPDVRGLLTDTQY
>TRBV27|TRBJ2-6
ASSSWGAGANVLT
>TRBV19|TRBJ1-4
ASSIDPPSNRKNEKLF
>TRBV7-3|TRBJ2-5
ASSLTRTGGQETQY
>TRBV6-5|TRBJ1-3
ASRYSNDGNTIY
>TRBV18|TRBJ2-7
ASSPLDLEKY
>TRBV6-6|TRBJ1-2
ASSPRDRDGYT
>TRBV28|TRBJ2-1
ATVTGTSGRSSF
>TRBV29-1|TRBJ2-7
SVEGGGGAYEQY
>TRBV7-3|TRBJ2-2
ASSLGANTGELF
>TRBV23-1|TRBJ2-3
ASSQSGDRGYTDTQY
>TRBV9|TRBJ1-1
ASSAGLRGGAF
>TRBV11-2|TRBJ2-7
ASSLVLEQY
>TRBV19|TRBJ1-1
ASSIAPPYPTAF
>TRBV6-1|TRBJ1-5
ASSEYGQGDQPQH
>TRBV7-2|TRBJ2-1
ASRDYISYNEQF
>TRBV28|TRBJ1-2
ASSFGRAPYGYT
>TRBV4-3|TRBJ2-7
ASSPSQGSYEQY
>TRBV7-9|TRBJ1-2
ASSSHLMRPLYGYT
>TRBV25-1|TRBJ1-3
ARPPDRERSSSGNTIY
>TRBV30|TRBJ1-1
AWSTGGGTEAF
>TRBV6-5|TRBJ1-1
ASSYSMLAKNTEAF
>TRBV30|TRBJ2-5
AIDRGQGQETQY
>TRBV6-1|TRBJ2-5
AIKRLGRETQY
>TRBV18|TRBJ2-7
ASSPRGQGGEQY
>TRBV7-9|TRBJ1-4
ASSSQGRSEKLF
>TRBV2|TRBJ1-5
ASSGEADQPQH
>TRBV28|TRBJ1-4
ASRETGTNEKLF
>TRBV19|TRBJ1-2
ASSSWDREWST
>TRBV5-1|TRBJ2-7
ASSLGQEIYEQY
>TRBV6-1|TRBJ1-5
ATDTRPQH